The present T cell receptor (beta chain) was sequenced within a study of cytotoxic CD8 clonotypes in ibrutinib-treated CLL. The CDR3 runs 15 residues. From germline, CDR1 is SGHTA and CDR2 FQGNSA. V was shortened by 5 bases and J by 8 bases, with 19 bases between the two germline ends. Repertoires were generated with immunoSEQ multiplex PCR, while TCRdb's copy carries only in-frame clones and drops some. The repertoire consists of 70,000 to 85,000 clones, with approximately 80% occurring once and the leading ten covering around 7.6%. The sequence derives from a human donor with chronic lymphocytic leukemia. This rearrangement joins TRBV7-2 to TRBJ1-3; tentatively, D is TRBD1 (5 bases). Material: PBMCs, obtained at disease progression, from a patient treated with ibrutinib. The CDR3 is CASSAQTASQDTIYF. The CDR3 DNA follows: TGTGCCAGCAGCGCGCAGACAGCTTCTCAGGACACCATATATTTT. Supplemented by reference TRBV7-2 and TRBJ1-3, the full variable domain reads GAGVSQSPSNKVTEKGKDVELRCDPISGHTALYWYRQSLGQGLEFLIYFQGNSAPDKSGLPSDRFSAERTGGSVSTLTIQRTQQEDSAVYLCASSAQTASQDTIYFGEGSWLTVV.